This T cell receptor beta chain was profiled in a study of shared clonotypes between healthy human individuals. Measured with immunoSEQ multiplex PCR; TCRdb has only the in-frame clones, and not every one. The data hold 2 million to 2.5 million clones, with about 94% observed a single time. The CDR3 sequence is 15 residues long. After removal of 2 bases from V and 5 bases from J, the junction contained 6 bases not matched to a gene. Per germline, CDR1 SEHNR and CDR2 FQNEAQ (reference sequence). The rearrangement links TRBV7-9 to TRBJ2-1; the match to TRBD1 covers 7 bases. The sample consisted of naive CD4+ T cells sorted from blood. Subset denoted: CD45RA+ positively selected. The TCR comes from a man aged 18-30 years in good health. CDR3 sequence (DNA): TGTGCCAGCAGCTTATCGGGGACAGCTAACAATGAGCAGTTCTTC. Its protein is CASSLSGTANNEQFF.